This T cell receptor (beta chain) stems from a study of somatic mutations in cytotoxic T cells in rheumatoid arthritis. Study conclusions and caveats: CD8+ T cells showed clonality that did not differ significantly between patients with rheumatoid arthritis and age-matched healthy controls. Healthy controls showed no age-related rise in CD8+ clonality, whereas rheumatoid arthritis patients did.

A remark on this clone: Its antigen is as yet unknown.

The germline V gene has CDR1 SGDLS and CDR2 YYNGEE. This CDR3 spans 16 amino acids. V shed 3 bases and J 1 base; nucleotides not matched to a gene: 6. Method: immunoSEQ multiplex PCR; TCRdb's copy keeps in-frame clones and lacks some. The repertoire includes approximately 9,400 clones, around four fifths of them detected once, and about 21% sits in the top ten. Material: CD8+ T cells sorted from blood. The chain links TRBV9 to TRBJ2-3; 9 nucleotides match TRBD2. The sequence came from a middle-aged man in good health. Here the CDR3 DNA reads TGTGCCAGCAGCGCAGACTCTAGCGGGGGCACAGATACGCAGTATTTT. Encoded protein: CASSADSSGGTDTQYF.